The clone carrying this T cell receptor beta chain was found a few times. What it binds is unknown. The data stem from a study of identical twins. Broader study findings: A lower insertion count was a feature of abundant cord blood beta clonotypes, with no such feature in memory repertoires.

CDR1 is DFQATT and CDR2 is SNEGSKA in the germline V gene (reference sequence). V shed 3 bases and J shed 7 bases, with 10 bases lying between them. The CDR3 runs 12 residues. From the 5' RACE reads, TCRdb called clonotypes with MiXCR, one entry per CDR3 protein. The table records 600,000 to 850,000 distinct CDR3 sequences, about 20% of them present only once. These data were also reused for a study on T cells expressing NK-cell markers. This second study says: Of the CD8+ T cells in six donors, about 1.0-8% belonged to dominant NKG2C+ clonotypes. A handful of donors likewise had their CD3+CD56-NKG2C+ fraction led by these clonotypes.

The chain joins TRBV20-1 to TRBJ2-1; no clear D gene. This sequence was found in a woman aged 18-29 years in good health. The sample comprised PBMCs. CDR3 loop: CSASADGNEQFF. The CDR3 nucleotides are TGCAGTGCTAGCGCGGACGGGAATGAGCAGTTCTTC.